The 8 T cell receptor beta chains given below trace back to one sample, sequenced in a study of PD-1 blockade in classical Hodgkin lymphoma. All the patients suffered relapse after autologous stem cell transplantation, and brentuximab vedotin exposure differed. Sequenced by immunoSEQ multiplex PCR; TCRdb stores in-frame clones only, minus some. Among about 18,000 clones listed, 80% were seen once. The input for sequencing was peripheral blood mononuclear cells (PBMCs), taken at baseline. The source of these receptors is a human donor with classical Hodgkin lymphoma.

This chain joins TRBV5-1 and TRBJ2-3; D ambiguous. The CDR3 runs to 13 residues. CDR1 and CDR2 from the germline V gene are SGHRS and YFSETQ. Trimming took off 1 base at V and 1 base at J, with 4 bases between the two ends. CDR3 bases: TGCGCCAGCAGCTTGTCGGGCACAGATACGCAGTATTTT. The encoded protein is CASSLSGTDTQYF.

The CDR3 sequence is CASSFGQKETQYF. The CDR3 DNA reads as TGTGCCAGCAGCTTTGGACAGAAAGAGACCCAGTACTTC. This chain joins TRBV7-8 and TRBJ2-5; D might be TRBD1 (6 bases). CDR3 size: 13 residues. The V gene lost 3 bases and the J gene lost 3 bases, with 8 bases spanning the gap. Germline lookup yields CDR1 SGHVS and CDR2 FQNEAQ.

Here the CDR3 DNA reads TGTGCCAGCAGCTCTACAGGGTTCCGCCGAGATACGCAGTATTTT. Residues: CASSSTGFRRDTQYF. The chain recombines TRBV7-3 with TRBJ2-3, with a tentative D call TRBD1 (6 bases). Germline V CDR1 and CDR2: SGHTA, FQGTGA. The CDR3 contains 15 residues. Trimming cost V 4 bases and J 5 bases, with 16 bases left between them.

The V and J genes are TRBV6-1 and TRBJ2-5; D might be TRBD1 (5 bases). The CDR3 totals 13 residues. In germline, CDR1 is MNHNS, CDR2 SASEGT. Trimming shortened V by 6 bases and J by 11 bases, and 19 bases separated the two germline ends. The CDR3, as DNA: TGTGCCAGCAGCGTAACAGGCATATCGGTTCAGTACTTC. Translation: CASSVTGISVQYF.

The chain has TRBV19 and TRBJ1-1; a possible D gene is TRBD1 (5 bases). The CDR3 has 15 residues. V lost 5 bases and J lost 3, with 16 bases in between. Germline CDR1 and CDR2: LNHDA and SQIVND (reference sequence). The CDR3 loop is CASSSTYKGDTEAFF. The CDR3 region has the DNA TGTGCCAGTAGTTCCACATATAAAGGGGACACTGAAGCTTTCTTT.

This clone was picked up a small number of times. The CDR3 bases are TGTGCCAGTAGTACCCCGGACAGGGCCTATGGCTACACCTTC. Its protein product is CASSTPDRAYGYTF. The chain has TRBV19 and TRBJ1-2; TRBD1 aligns across 8 bases. CDR3 length equals 14 residues. V gave up 4 bases and J gave up 4 bases; unmatched junction bases: 5. Per the germline V gene, CDR1 is LNHDA and CDR2 is SQIVND (reference sequence). The whole variable domain, remainder taken from reference TRBV19 and TRBJ1-2, is DGGITQSPKYLFRKEGQNVTLSCEQNLNHDAMYWYRQDPGQGLRLIYYSQIVNDFQKGDIAEGYSVSREKKESFPLTVTSAQKNPTAFYLCASSTPDRAYGYTFGSGTRLTVV.

The CDR3 loop is CASSFGDRGAEAFF. The CDR3 nucleotides read TGCGCCAGCAGCTTCGGTGACAGGGGTGCTGAAGCTTTCTTT. The chain joins TRBV5-1 to TRBJ1-1, with TRBD1 matching 8 bases. From germline, CDR1 is SGHRS and CDR2 YFSETQ. This CDR3 is 14 amino acids long. With 2 bases clipped from V and 6 bases from J, the junction kept 6 bases outside the gene matches.

The chain combines TRBV2 with TRBJ1-5, with TRBD1 as a possible D gene (5 bases). Per the germline V gene, CDR1 is SNHLY and CDR2 is FYNNEI. The CDR3 has 12 amino acids. V lost 6 bases, J lost 5 bases, and 8 bases lay in between. In DNA form, the CDR3 reads TGTGCCAGCAGCGGGGGGGATCAGCCCCAGCATTTT. The encoded protein is CASSGGDQPQHF.